Ten or more counts support the clone carrying this T cell receptor beta chain. The sample comes from a study of identical twins. TCRdb reprocessed the 5' RACE reads with MiXCR, giving one entry per CDR3 protein. The sample gives under 900,000 distinct CDR3 sequences, around a sixth of which show up once; roughly 13% is in the top ten. The germline V gene encodes CDR1 SGHVS and CDR2 FQNEAQ. CDR3 size: 13 residues. The V segment lost 8 bases and the J segment 4 bases; nucleotides outside the gene matches: 7. Separately, the same data were catalogued under a study of T cells expressing NK-cell markers.

The rearrangement joins TRBV7-8 to TRBJ2-7, with 8 bases fitting TRBD2. This receptor was obtained from a young woman in good health. Material: PBMCs. In DNA, the CDR3 is TGTGCCAGCGGTGGACTAGCCGAATACGAGCAGTACTTC. It specifies CASGGLAEYEQYF.